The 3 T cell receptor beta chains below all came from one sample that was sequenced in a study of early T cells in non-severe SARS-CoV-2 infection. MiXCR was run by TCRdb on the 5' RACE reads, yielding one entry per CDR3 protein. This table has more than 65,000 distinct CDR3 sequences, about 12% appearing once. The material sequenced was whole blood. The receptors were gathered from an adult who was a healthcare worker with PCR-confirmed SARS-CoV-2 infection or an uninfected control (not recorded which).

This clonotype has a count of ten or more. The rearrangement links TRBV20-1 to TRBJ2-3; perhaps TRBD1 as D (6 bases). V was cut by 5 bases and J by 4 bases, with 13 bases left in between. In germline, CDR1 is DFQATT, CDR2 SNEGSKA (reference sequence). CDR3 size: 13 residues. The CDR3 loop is CSAGGGRADTQYF. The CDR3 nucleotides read TGCAGTGCTGGGGGCGGAAGGGCAGATACGCAGTATTTT.

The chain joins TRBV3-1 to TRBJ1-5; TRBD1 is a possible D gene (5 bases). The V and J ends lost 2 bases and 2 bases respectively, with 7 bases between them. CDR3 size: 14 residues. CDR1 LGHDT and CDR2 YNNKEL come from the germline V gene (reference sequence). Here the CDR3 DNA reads TGTGCCAGCAGCCAAACAGGAGGCAATCAGCCCCAGCATTTT. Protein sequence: CASSQTGGNQPQHF.

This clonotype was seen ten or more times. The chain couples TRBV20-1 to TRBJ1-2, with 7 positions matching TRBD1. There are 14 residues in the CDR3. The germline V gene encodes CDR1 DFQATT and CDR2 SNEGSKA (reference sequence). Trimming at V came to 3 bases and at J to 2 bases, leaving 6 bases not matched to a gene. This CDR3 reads CSARGLQGNYGYTF. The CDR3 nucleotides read TGCAGTGCTAGGGGTTTACAGGGGAACTATGGCTACACCTTC.